This T cell receptor (beta chain) is drawn from a study of T cells in Graves' hyperthyroidism and ophthalmopathy. The study based diagnoses on clinical symptoms, serum thyroxine and TRAb, thyroid ultrasound and orbital computed tomography. Amplification targeted TCR beta CDR3 regions from RNA transcripts. With the HTBI primer set, the TCR CDR3 went through a first round of RT-PCR. In TCRdb, the multiplex PCR reads were re-called with MiXCR into one record per CDR3 protein. The table lists 500,000 to 650,000 distinct CDR3 sequences, less than 20% of them singletons. V was cut by 3 bases and J by 4 bases, with 16 bases left in between. The CDR3 runs to 16 residues.

This chain links TRBV12-3 or TRBV12-4 with TRBJ1-5; D unclear. This receptor was identified in a man aged 40-55 years with Graves' ophthalmopathy. Sequenced material: blood. CDR3: CASSFPQSSENQPQHF. In nucleotides, the CDR3 is TGTGCCAGCAGTTTCCCCCAATCCAGTGAGAATCAGCCCCAGCATTTT.